This T cell receptor beta chain was obtained from a study of cytomegalovirus exposure and HLA in healthy donors. Study-level findings and limits: Later analysis revealed greater clonal expansion in HLA-associated TCR beta chains than in equally common others.

The PCR had 60 Vbeta and 13 Jbeta primers. Method: immunoSEQ multiplex PCR; TCRdb's copy keeps in-frame clones and lacks some. The sample holds around 110,000 clones, around four fifths seen once. Notes on this clone: Its target is unknown.

The sample was PBMCs. The source is a man younger than 45 in good health and CMV-seronegative.

The CDR3 sequence: CASSVFLAGEADTQYF. Written as DNA, the CDR3 is TGTGCCAGCAGCGTATTTCTAGCGGGAGAAGCGGATACGCAGTATTTT. This chain joins TRBV9 and TRBJ2-3; 10 nucleotides align to TRBD2. Germline trimming cut 1 base from V and 6 bases from J; bases unmatched to any gene: 8. Germline V CDR1 and CDR2: SGDLS, YYNGEE. The CDR3 is 16 residues long.